This T cell receptor (beta chain) was identified during a study of cytomegalovirus exposure and HLA in healthy donors. Findings and limits, study-wide: Prior analysis indicated that the majority of TCR beta V segments exhibited productivity approximately 90% or approximately 30% of the time.

The V gene end was trimmed by 6 bases and the J gene end by 2 bases; junction bases not matched to a gene: 4. Germline lookup yields CDR1 MNHEY and CDR2 SMNVEV (reference sequence). The CDR3 extends over 15 amino acids. Healthy people donating bone marrow made up the donors. It was with 60 Vbeta and 13 Jbeta primers that the PCR ran. The assay was immunoSEQ multiplex PCR, and TCRdb's table has in-frame clones only and misses some. Seen here are about 190,000 clones, 70% to 85% observed once, and the top ten hold 3.4%. To note about this clone: What it binds is unknown.

The TCR was taken from a man aged 35-49 years in good health and CMV-seropositive. This chain connects TRBV27 to TRBJ2-1, with 10 bases that match TRBD2. The sequencing input was PBMCs. The CDR3 spells CASRTLAGTYNEQFF. In nucleotides, the CDR3 is TGTGCCAGCAGGACACTAGCGGGGACCTACAATGAGCAGTTCTTC.